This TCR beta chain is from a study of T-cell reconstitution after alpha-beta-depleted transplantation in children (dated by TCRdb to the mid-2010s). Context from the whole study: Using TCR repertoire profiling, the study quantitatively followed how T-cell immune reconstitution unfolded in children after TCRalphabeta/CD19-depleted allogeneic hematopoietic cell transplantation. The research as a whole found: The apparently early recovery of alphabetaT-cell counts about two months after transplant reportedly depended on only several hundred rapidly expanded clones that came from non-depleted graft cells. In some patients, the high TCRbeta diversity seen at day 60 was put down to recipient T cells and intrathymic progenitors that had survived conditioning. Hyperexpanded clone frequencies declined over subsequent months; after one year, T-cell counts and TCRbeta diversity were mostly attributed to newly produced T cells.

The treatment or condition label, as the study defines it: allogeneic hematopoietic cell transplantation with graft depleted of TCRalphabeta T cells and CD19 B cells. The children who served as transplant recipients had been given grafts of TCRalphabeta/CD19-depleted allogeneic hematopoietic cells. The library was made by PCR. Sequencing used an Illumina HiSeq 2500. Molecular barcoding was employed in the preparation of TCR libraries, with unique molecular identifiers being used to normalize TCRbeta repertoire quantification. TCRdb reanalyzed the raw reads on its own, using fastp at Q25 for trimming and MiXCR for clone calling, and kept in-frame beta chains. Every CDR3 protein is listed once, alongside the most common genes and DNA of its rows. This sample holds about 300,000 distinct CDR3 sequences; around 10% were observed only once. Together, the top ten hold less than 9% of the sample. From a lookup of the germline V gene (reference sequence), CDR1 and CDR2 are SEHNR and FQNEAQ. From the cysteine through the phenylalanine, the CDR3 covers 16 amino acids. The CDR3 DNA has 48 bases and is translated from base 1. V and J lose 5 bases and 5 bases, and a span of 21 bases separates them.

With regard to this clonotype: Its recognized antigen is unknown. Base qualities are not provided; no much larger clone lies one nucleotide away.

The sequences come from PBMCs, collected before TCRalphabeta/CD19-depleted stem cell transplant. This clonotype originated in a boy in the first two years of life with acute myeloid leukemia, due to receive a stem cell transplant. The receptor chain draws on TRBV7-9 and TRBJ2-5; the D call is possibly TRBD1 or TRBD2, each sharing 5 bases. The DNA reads TGTGCCAGCAGCAACCCCCGGGACCTACAGCGGGAGACCCAGTACTTC. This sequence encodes CASSNPRDLQRETQYF.